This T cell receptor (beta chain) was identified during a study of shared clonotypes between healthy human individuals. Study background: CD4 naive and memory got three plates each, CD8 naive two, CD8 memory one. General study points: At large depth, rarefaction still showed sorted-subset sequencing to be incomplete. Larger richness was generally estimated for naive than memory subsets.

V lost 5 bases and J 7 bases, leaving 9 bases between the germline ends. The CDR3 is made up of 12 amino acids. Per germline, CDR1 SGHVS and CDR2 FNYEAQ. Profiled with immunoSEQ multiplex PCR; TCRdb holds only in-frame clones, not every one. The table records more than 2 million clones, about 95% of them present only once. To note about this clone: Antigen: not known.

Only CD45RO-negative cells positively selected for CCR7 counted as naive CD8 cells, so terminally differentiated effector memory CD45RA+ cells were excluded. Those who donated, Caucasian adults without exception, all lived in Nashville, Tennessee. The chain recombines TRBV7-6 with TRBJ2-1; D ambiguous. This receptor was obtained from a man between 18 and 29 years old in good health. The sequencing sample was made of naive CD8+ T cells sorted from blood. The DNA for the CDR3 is TGTGCCAGCAGCAGACTTGGGAATGAGCAGTTCTTC. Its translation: CASSRLGNEQFF.